Listed below are T cell receptor beta chains from one sample, sequenced in a study of T cells in localized non-small cell lung cancer. The assay was immunoSEQ multiplex PCR, and TCRdb's table has in-frame clones only and misses some. Found here are about 79,000 clones, more than 70% of them singletons; the top ten hold less than 25%. The sequencing here drew on peripheral blood, taken before any cancer treatment. The origin of the receptors is a woman between 35 and 70 years old with stage I squamous cell lung carcinoma. Both conserved end residues are part of each CDR3. The D gene is left open where the match is weak. Where a row states a size, it is once, few, many or the class of an expanded clone; other rows omit it.

CDR3nt | CDR3aa | abundance | v_gene | len | j_gene | d_gene
TGTGCCAGTAGACGGGGACAGGGCGATGGCATTCAGTACTTC | CASRRGQGDGIQYF | . | TRBV19 | 14 | TRBJ2-4 | TRBD1
TGTGCCACCAGCGCAGGGGGCTCCTACGAGCAGTACTTC | CATSAGGSYEQYF | . | TRBV15 | 13 | TRBJ2-7 | TRBD1
TGTGCCAGCAGCCATGGACTAGCGCCGAACACCGGGGAGCTGTTTTTT | CASSHGLAPNTGELFF | . | TRBV5-6 | 16 | TRBJ2-2 | TRBD2
TGTGCCAGCTCACGGAACAGGGACGAGACCCAGTACTTC | CASSRNRDETQYF | . | TRBV18 | 13 | TRBJ2-5 | .
TGTGCCAGCAGTCCCCGGACAGGGAGAGAATATGGCTACACCTTC | CASSPRTGREYGYTF | . | TRBV6-5 | 15 | TRBJ1-2 | TRBD1
TGTGCCTGGAGAGGGGCAGTAGATACGCAGTATTTT | CAWRGAVDTQYF | . | TRBV30 | 12 | TRBJ2-3 | .
TGTGCCAGCAGCGCGGCCAGCGGGGGAACCGGGGAGCTGTTTTTT | CASSAASGGTGELFF | . | TRBV7-3 | 15 | TRBJ2-2 | TRBD2
TGTGCCAGCAGCCCGTGGGCTAGCGGGGGGAAACAAGAGACCCAGTACTTC | CASSPWASGGKQETQYF | . | TRBV5-5 | 17 | TRBJ2-5 | TRBD2
TGCGCCAGCAGCCCCGGGGCGTCCTCTGGAAACACCATATATTTT | CASSPGASSGNTIYF | . | TRBV5-1 | 15 | TRBJ1-3 | .
TGTGCCAGCAGTTTTGAAGGGGGACAGGGACGTGAAAAACTGTTTTTT | CASSFEGGQGREKLFF | . | TRBV27 | 16 | TRBJ1-4 | TRBD1
TGCGCCAGCAGTGCGTCAGGTTTAGATACGCAGTATTTT | CASSASGLDTQYF | . | TRBV10-1 | 13 | TRBJ2-3 | .
TGTGCCAGCAGCCGGACTAGCGGGGGCTCAGATACGCAGTATTTT | CASSRTSGGSDTQYF | . | TRBV11-3 | 15 | TRBJ2-3 | TRBD2
TGTGCCTGGAGTGTACGGAGCAATCAGCCCCAGCATTTT | CAWSVRSNQPQHF | few | TRBV30 | 13 | TRBJ1-5 | .
TGTGCCAGCAGCTCGACTTATAGCAATCAGCCCCAGCATTTT | CASSSTYSNQPQHF | . | TRBV5-5 | 14 | TRBJ1-5 | .